A single T cell receptor beta chain is shown here with its context. In the same sample, other DNA sequences code for this CDR3. This record comes from a study of blood T cell repertoires in COVID-19. The data were produced by immunoSEQ multiplex PCR, yet TCRdb's version contains in-frame clones alone and is incomplete. This sample has some 210,000 clones, with around 80% found just once. With 2 bases clipped from V and 3 bases from J, the junction kept 3 bases outside the gene matches. The CDR3 runs to 15 residues. Germline CDR1 reads LGHNT; CDR2 reads FRNRAP. The receptor was isolated from a middle-aged woman with acute or convalescent COVID-19. This chain joins TRBV12-5 and TRBJ1-4; TRBD1 matches 7 bases. Source material: peripheral blood. The chain's CDR3 is CASGLLQGANEKLFF. The CDR3 coding sequence is TGTGCTAGTGGTTTGCTCCAGGGGGCTAATGAAAAACTGTTTTTT. The entire variable domain, with the rest obtained from reference TRBV12-5 and TRBJ1-4, is as follows: DARVTQTPRHKVTEMGQEVTMRCQPILGHNTVFWYRQTMMQGLELLAYFRNRAPLDDSGMPKDRFSAEMPDATLATLKIQPSEPRDSAVYFCASGLLQGANEKLFFGSGTQLSVL.